The T cell receptor (beta chain) described here comes from a study of blood T cell repertoires in COVID-19. Study as a whole: COVID-19 samples, acute and convalescent, were from the United States, Italy and Spain. In each case, the material was cDNA or gDNA derived from T cells, B-cell-depleted T cells, or PBMCs.

CDR3 size: 14 residues. The V gene lost 4 bases and the J gene lost 5 bases, with 13 bases spanning the gap. Germline CDR1 is SGDLS and CDR2 is YYNGEE. In the source study's methods: Estimation of nucleated cell counts was performed using reference gene primer amplification. Method: immunoSEQ multiplex PCR; TCRdb's copy keeps in-frame clones and lacks some. The DNA gave D and trimming, while V, J and clone size come from that table. The sample records under 45,000 clones, approximately 88% being singletons. The material sequenced was peripheral blood. The chain uses TRBV9 and TRBJ1-3, with a tentative D call TRBD1 (6 bases). This sequence was found in a human donor in a cohort sampled during active COVID-19. The CDR3: CASSPRGARNTIYF. The CDR3 DNA sequence: TGTGCCAGCAGCCCCCGGGGGGCCCGAAACACCATATATTTT. Together with reference TRBV9 and TRBJ1-3, the CDR3 gives the full variable domain: DSGVTQTPKHLITATGQRVTLRCSPRSGDLSVYWYQQSLDQGLQFLIQYYNGEERAKGNILERFSAQQFPDLHSELNLSSLELGDSALYFCASSPRGARNTIYFGEGSWLTVV.